The 10 T cell receptor beta chains below all came from one sample that was sequenced in a study of blood T cell repertoires in COVID-19. Method: immunoSEQ multiplex PCR; TCRdb's copy keeps in-frame clones and lacks some. The sample consists of around 120,000 clones, about 89% of them appearing once. Sequencing was done on a sample of peripheral blood. The source is an older woman with acute or convalescent COVID-19.

This sequence joins TRBV7-2 and TRBJ1-4; D might be TRBD1 (6 bases). CDR3 length: 15 residues. Per germline, CDR1 SGHTA and CDR2 FQGNSA. V lost 4 bases and J 5 bases, leaving 14 bases between the germline ends. This CDR3 is CASSSLGTRNEKLFF. The CDR3 coding sequence is TGTGCCAGCAGCTCCCTCGGGACAAGAAATGAAAAACTGTTTTTT.

This chain links TRBV6-5 with TRBJ1-1; D remains unclear. The CDR3 extends over 15 amino acids. V lost 0 bases, J lost 0 bases, and 8 bases lay in between. Per germline, CDR1 MNHEY and CDR2 SVGAGI. The CDR3 sequence is CASSYSRLMNTEAFF. The DNA of the CDR3 is TGTGCCAGCAGTTACTCTCGACTTATGAACACTGAAGCTTTCTTT.

The chain recombines TRBV5-6 with TRBJ2-6; maybe TRBD1 (5 bases). The CDR3 extends over 16 amino acids. The V gene's germline CDR1 is SGHDT and CDR2 YYEEEE. Trimming left V 4 bases short and J 4 bases short, with 15 bases between. The CDR3 sequence is CASSRTARGGANVLTF. The DNA of the CDR3 is TGTGCCAGCAGCCGAACCGCTAGGGGAGGGGCCAACGTCCTGACTTTC.

V usage is TRBV7-2 and J usage is TRBJ1-1; D possibly corresponds to TRBD1 (5 bases). CDR1 and CDR2 from the germline V gene are SGHTA and FQGNSA. Trimming shortened V by 5 bases and J by 1 base, and 11 bases separated the two germline ends. CDR3 length: 14 amino acids. The CDR3 DNA sequence: TGTGCCAGCAGCCCCCGGGGGACGAACACTGAAGCTTTCTTT. Its translation is CASSPRGTNTEAFF.

The chain is built from TRBV5-4 and TRBJ2-1; D might be TRBD2 (6 bases). V lost 4 bases and J lost 1, with 15 bases in between. This CDR3 region has 16 residues. CDR1 SGHNT and CDR2 YYREEE come from the germline V gene (reference sequence). The CDR3, as DNA: TGTGCCAGCAGCCTGTCGGGCGGGGTATCCTACAATGAGCAGTTCTTC. This codes for CASSLSGGVSYNEQFF.

The chain carries TRBV19 and TRBJ2-7, with TRBD1 matching over 9 bases. Looked up from germline, CDR1 is LNHDA and CDR2 is SQIVND (reference sequence). V was clipped by 5 bases and J by 2 bases; unmatched bases: 4. The CDR3 sequence is 14 residues long. The CDR3 is CASSLRQGAYEQYF. CDR3 in DNA: TGTGCCAGTAGTCTTAGACAGGGGGCCTACGAGCAGTACTTC.

The rearrangement uses TRBV18 and TRBJ1-6; 7 bases are a match to TRBD1. Germline assignment: CDR1 KGHSH and CDR2 LQKENI. This CDR3 has 15 amino acids. V gave up 4 bases and J gave up 7 bases; unmatched junction bases: 7. CDR3 sequence reads: CASSQAGTANSPLHF. CDR3 DNA: TGTGCCAGCTCACAAGCCGGGACAGCAAATTCACCCCTCCACTTT.

The rearrangement links TRBV30 to TRBJ2-7; D possibly corresponds to TRBD1 (6 bases). V lost 2 bases, J lost 0 bases, and 11 bases lay in between. This CDR3 has 14 residues. The germline gives CDR1 GTSNPN, CDR2 SVGIG (reference sequence). Here the CDR3 DNA reads TGTGCCTGGAGTACCCCGACAGGCTCCTACGAGCAGTACTTC. This gives the protein CAWSTPTGSYEQYF.

The rearrangement joins TRBV15 to TRBJ2-7; 11 bases line up with TRBD1. This CDR3 spans 15 amino acids. The J segment lost 4 bases and the V segment lost 2 bases, leaving 4 bases of the junction unmatched. Germline CDR1 is LNHNV and CDR2 is YYDKDF (reference sequence). The CDR3 loop reads CATSRRGQGAYEQYF. The DNA of the CDR3 is TGTGCCACCAGCAGAAGAGGACAGGGGGCGTACGAGCAGTACTTC.

This clone was detected only a few times. This rearrangement joins TRBV5-1 to TRBJ1-1; 9 nucleotides match TRBD1. CDR3 length equals 15 residues. In germline, CDR1 is SGHRS, CDR2 YFSETQ. V lost 2 bases, J lost 3 bases, and 5 bases stayed unmatched. The CDR3 coding sequence is TGCGCCAGCAGCTTCACTACAGGGGGCGACACTGAAGCTTTCTTT. Its translation: CASSFTTGGDTEAFF.